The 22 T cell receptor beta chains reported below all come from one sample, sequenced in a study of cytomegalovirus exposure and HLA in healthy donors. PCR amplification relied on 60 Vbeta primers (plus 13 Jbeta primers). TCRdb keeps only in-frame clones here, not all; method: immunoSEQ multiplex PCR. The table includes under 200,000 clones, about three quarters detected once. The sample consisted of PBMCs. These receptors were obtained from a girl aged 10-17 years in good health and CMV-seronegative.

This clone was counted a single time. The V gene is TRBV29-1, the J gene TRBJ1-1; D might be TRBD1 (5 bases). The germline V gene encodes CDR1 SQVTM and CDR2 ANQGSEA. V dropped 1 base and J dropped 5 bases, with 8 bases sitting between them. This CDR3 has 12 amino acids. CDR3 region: CSVEAGRTEAFF. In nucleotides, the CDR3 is TGCAGCGTTGAAGCAGGGCGGACTGAAGCTTTCTTT.

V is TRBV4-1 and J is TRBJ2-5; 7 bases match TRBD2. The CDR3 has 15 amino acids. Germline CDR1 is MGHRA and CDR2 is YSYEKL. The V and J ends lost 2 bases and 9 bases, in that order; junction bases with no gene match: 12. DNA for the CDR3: TGCGCCAGCAGCCAAATGGCGGGGGTACGAGGGGCCCAGTACTTC. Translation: CASSQMAGVRGAQYF.

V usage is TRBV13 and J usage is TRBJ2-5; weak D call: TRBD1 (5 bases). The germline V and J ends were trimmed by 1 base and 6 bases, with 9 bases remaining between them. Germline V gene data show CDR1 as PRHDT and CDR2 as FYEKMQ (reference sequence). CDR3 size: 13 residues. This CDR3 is CASSLEGAKTQYF. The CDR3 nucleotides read TGTGCCAGCAGCTTAGAAGGGGCGAAGACCCAGTACTTC.

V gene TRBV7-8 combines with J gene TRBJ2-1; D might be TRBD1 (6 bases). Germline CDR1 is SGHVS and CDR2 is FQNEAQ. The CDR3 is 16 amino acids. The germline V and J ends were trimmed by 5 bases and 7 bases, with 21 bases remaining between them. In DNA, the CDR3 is TGTGCCAGCAGCCTTACGGACAGTTCGGCCCCTAATGAGCAGTTCTTC. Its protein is CASSLTDSSAPNEQFF.

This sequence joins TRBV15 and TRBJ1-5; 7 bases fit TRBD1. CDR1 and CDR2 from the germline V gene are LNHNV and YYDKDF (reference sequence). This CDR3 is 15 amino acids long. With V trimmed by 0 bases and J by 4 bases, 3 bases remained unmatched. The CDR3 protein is CATSRDIQGNQPQHF. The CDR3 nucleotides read TGTGCCACCAGCAGAGACATACAGGGGAATCAGCCCCAGCATTTT. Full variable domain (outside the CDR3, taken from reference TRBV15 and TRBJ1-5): DAMVIQNPRYQVTQFGKPVTLSCSQTLNHNVMYWYQQKSSQAPKLLFHYYDKDFNNEADTPDNFQSRRPNTSFCFLDIRSPGLGDTAMYLCATSRDIQGNQPQHFGDGTRLSIL.

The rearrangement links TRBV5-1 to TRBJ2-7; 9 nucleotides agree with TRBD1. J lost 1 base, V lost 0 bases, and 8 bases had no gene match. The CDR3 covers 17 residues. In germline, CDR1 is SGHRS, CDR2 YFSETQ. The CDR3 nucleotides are TGCGCCAGCAGCTTGGCCACCGGGACAGGGTTTTCCTACGAGCAGTACTTC. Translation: CASSLATGTGFSYEQYF.

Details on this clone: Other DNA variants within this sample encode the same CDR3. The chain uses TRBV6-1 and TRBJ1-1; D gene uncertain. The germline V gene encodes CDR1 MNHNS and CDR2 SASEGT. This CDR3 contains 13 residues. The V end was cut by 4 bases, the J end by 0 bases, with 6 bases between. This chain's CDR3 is CASSVQLNTEAFF. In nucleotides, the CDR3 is TGTGCCAGCAGTGTACAGTTGAACACTGAAGCTTTCTTT.

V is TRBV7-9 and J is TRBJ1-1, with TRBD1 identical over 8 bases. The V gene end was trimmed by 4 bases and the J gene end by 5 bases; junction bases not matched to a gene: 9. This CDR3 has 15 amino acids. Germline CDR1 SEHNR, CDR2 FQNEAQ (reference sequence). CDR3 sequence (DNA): TGTGCCAGCAGCTCCGACGCTCAGGGGGCTACTGAAGCTTTCTTT. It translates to CASSSDAQGATEAFF.

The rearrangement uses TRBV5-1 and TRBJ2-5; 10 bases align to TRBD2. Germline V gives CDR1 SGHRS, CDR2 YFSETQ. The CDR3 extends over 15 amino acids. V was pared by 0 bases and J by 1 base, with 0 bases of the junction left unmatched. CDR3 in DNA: TGCGCCAGCAGCTTGGTAGCGGGGGGCCAAGAGACCCAGTACTTC. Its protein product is CASSLVAGGQETQYF.

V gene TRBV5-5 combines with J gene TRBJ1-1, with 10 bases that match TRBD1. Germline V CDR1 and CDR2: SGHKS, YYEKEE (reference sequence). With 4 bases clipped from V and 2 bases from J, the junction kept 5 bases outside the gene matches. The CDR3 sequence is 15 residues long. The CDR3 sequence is CASSVTGGTNTEAFF. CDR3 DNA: TGTGCCAGCAGCGTGACAGGGGGCACCAACACTGAAGCTTTCTTT.

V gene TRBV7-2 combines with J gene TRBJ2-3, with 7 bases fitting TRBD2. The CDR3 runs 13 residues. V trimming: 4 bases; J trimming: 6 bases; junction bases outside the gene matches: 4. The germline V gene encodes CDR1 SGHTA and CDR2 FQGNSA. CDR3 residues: CASSSQGGDTQYF. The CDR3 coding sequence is TGTGCCAGCAGCTCCCAGGGAGGGGATACGCAGTATTTT.

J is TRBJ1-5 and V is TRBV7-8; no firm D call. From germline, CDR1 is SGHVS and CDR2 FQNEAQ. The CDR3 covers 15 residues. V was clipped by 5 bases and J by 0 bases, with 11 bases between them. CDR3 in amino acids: CASSLELYSNQPQHF. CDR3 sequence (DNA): TGTGCCAGCAGCCTAGAACTCTATAGCAATCAGCCCCAGCATTTT.

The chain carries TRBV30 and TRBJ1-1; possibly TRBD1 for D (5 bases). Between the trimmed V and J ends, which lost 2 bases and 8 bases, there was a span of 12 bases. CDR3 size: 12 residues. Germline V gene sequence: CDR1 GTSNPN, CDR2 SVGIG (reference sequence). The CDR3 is CAWSPWGGEAFF. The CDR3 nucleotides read TGTGCCTGGAGTCCTTGGGGGGGAGAAGCTTTCTTT. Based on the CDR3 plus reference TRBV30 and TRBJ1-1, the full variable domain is SQTIHQWPATLVQPVGSPLSLECTVEGTSNPNLYWYRQAAGRGLQLLFYSVGIGQISSEVPQNLSASRPQDRQFILSSKKLLLSDSGFYLCAWSPWGGEAFFGQGTRLTVV.

As DNA, the CDR3 is TGTGCCAGCAGCTTAGTAGGGGCAGGCAATCAGCCCCAGCATTTT. It translates to CASSLVGAGNQPQHF. The chain has TRBV7-9 and TRBJ1-5; possibly TRBD1 for D (5 bases). V gave up 1 base and J gave up 2 bases, with 9 bases separating them. The germline V gene has CDR1 SEHNR and CDR2 FQNEAQ (reference sequence). The CDR3 has 15 residues. Looking up the rest from reference TRBV7-9 and TRBJ1-5 gives the full variable domain: DTGVSQNPRHKITKRGQNVTFRCDPISEHNRLYWYRQTLGQGPEFLTYFQNEAQLEKSRLLSDRFSAERPKGSFSTLEIQRTEQGDSAMYLCASSLVGAGNQPQHFGDGTRLSIL.

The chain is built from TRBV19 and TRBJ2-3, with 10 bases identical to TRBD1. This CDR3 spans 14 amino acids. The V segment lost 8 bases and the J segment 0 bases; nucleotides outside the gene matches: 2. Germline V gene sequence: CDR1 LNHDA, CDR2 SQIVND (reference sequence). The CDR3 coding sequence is TGTGCCAGTGGGGACAGGGGCAGCACAGATACGCAGTATTTT. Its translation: CASGDRGSTDTQYF.

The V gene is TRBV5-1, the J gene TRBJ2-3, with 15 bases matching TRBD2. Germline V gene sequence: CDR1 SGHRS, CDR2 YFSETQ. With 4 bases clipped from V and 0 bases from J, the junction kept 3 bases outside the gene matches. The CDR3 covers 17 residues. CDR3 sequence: CASSAGTSGGSTDTQYF. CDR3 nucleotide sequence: TGCGCCAGCAGCGCCGGGACTAGCGGGGGGAGCACAGATACGCAGTATTTT.

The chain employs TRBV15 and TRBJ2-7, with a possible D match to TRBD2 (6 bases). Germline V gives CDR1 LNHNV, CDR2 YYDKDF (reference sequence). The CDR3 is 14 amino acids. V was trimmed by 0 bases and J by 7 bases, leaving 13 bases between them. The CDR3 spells CATSREGEVWEQYF. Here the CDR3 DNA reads TGTGCCACCAGCAGAGAGGGGGAGGTGTGGGAGCAGTACTTC.

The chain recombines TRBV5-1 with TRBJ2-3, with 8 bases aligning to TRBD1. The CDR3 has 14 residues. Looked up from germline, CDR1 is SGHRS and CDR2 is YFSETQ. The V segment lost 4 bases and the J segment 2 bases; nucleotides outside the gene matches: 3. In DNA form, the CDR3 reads TGCGCCAGCAGCGACAGGGGATTCACAGATACGCAGTATTTT. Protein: CASSDRGFTDTQYF.

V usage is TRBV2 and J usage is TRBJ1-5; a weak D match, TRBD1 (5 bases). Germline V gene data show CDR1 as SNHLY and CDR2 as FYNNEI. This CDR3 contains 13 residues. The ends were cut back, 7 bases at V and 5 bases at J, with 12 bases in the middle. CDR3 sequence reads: CASMWGDHQPQHF. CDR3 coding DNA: TGTGCCAGCATGTGGGGGGACCATCAGCCCCAGCATTTT.

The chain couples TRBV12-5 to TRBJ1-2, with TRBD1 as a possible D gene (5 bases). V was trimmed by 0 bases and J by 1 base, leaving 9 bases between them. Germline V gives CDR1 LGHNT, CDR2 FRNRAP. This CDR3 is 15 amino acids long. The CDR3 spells CASGLVSDINYGYTF. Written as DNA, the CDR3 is TGTGCTAGTGGTTTGGTGTCGGACATTAACTATGGCTACACCTTC.

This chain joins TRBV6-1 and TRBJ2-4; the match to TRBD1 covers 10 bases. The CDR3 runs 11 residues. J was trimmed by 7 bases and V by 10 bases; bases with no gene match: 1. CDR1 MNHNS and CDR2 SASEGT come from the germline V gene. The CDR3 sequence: CAMGQGNIQYF. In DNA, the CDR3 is TGTGCCATGGGACAGGGGAACATTCAGTACTTC.

The CDR3 sequence is CASSARPGTGVSQPQHF. In DNA, the CDR3 is TGTGCCAGTAGTGCCCGACCAGGGACAGGGGTAAGTCAGCCCCAGCATTTT. The chain is built from TRBV19 and TRBJ1-5; 10 bases are a match to TRBD1. After removal of 5 bases from V and 6 bases from J, the junction contained 13 bases not matched to a gene. This CDR3 region has 17 residues. The germline V gene encodes CDR1 LNHDA and CDR2 SQIVND (reference sequence).